One sample yielded the 23 T cell receptor beta chains listed below, sequenced in a study of T cells in narcolepsy. Method: immunoSEQ multiplex PCR; TCRdb's copy keeps in-frame clones and lacks some. This sample has tens of thousands of clones, with 75% to 90% found just once. The source material was memory (CD45RA-) CD4+ T cells from blood. These receptors were taken from a human donor in good health.

CDR3 residues: CAWSPPGTRATHTDTQYF. The CDR3 region has the DNA TGTGCCTGGAGTCCACCCGGGACCAGAGCCACACACACAGATACGCAGTATTTT. The V gene is TRBV30, the J gene TRBJ2-3; D is perhaps TRBD1 or TRBD2 (5 bases each). V lost 2 bases, J lost 2 bases, and 23 bases lay in between. Looked up from germline, CDR1 is GTSNPN and CDR2 is SVGIG (reference sequence). This CDR3 has 18 amino acids.

In its sample, this clone was seen once. The chain links TRBV5-1 to TRBJ1-2, with D maybe TRBD1 (5 bases). The V and J ends lost 0 bases and 5 bases respectively, with 8 bases between them. The CDR3 runs to 13 residues. Looked up from germline, CDR1 is SGHRS and CDR2 is YFSETQ. The CDR3: CASSLVRGYGYTF. The DNA of the CDR3 is TGCGCCAGCAGCTTGGTCCGGGGGTATGGCTACACCTTC.

The chain is built from TRBV6-5 and TRBJ1-5; D remains ambiguous. Germline V gene lookup returns CDR1 MNHEY and CDR2 SVGAGI. This CDR3 is 14 amino acids long. V lost 7 bases to trimming and J lost 3 bases, with 13 bases between them. The CDR3 spells CASTPDGYNQPQHF. The CDR3 DNA sequence: TGTGCCAGCACCCCGGACGGATACAATCAGCCCCAGCATTTT.

J is TRBJ1-2 and V is TRBV19; D unresolved. Germline V gene data show CDR1 as LNHDA and CDR2 as SQIVND (reference sequence). The germline V and J ends were trimmed by 10 bases and 0 bases, with 12 bases remaining between them. This CDR3 spans 13 amino acids. In DNA form, the CDR3 reads TGTGCCACCACCCCGGGAACTAACTATGGCTACACCTTC. Amino acids: CATTPGTNYGYTF. Looking up the rest from reference TRBV19 and TRBJ1-2 gives the full variable domain: DGGITQSPKYLFRKEGQNVTLSCEQNLNHDAMYWYRQDPGQGLRLIYYSQIVNDFQKGDIAEGYSVSREKKESFPLTVTSAQKNPTAFYLCATTPGTNYGYTFGSGTRLTVV.

The chain uses TRBV19 and TRBJ2-5; no clear D. V dropped 4 bases and J dropped 3 bases, with 18 bases sitting between them. From germline, CDR1 is LNHDA and CDR2 SQIVND (reference sequence). The CDR3 consists of 16 residues. CDR3 bases: TGTGCCAGTAGTAACGGTCTGTTTAGCATGAAAGAGACCCAGTACTTC. Its protein product is CASSNGLFSMKETQYF.

This clone showed up just a few times. This sequence joins TRBV5-4 and TRBJ1-1, with D possibly matching TRBD1 (5 bases). Germline V gives CDR1 SGHNT, CDR2 YYREEE (reference sequence). The CDR3 sequence is 15 residues long. V was trimmed by 1 base and J by 1 base, leaving 11 bases between them. The DNA of the CDR3 is TGTGCCAGCAGCTTGAGGGGTATTGGGAACACTGAAGCTTTCTTT. As protein: CASSLRGIGNTEAFF.

This clone occurred a few times. The chain joins TRBV4-1 to TRBJ1-5, with unresolved D. CDR1 and CDR2 (germline): MGHRA, YSYEKL. The CDR3 is made up of 13 amino acids. V was shortened by 1 base and J by 5 bases, with 6 bases between the two germline ends. The CDR3 DNA reads TGCGCCAGCAGCCAAGCAACTCATCAGCCCCAGCATTTT. It specifies CASSQATHQPQHF.

The gene calls are TRBV5-1 and TRBJ2-1; D is ambiguous. Trimming took off 0 bases at V and 7 bases at J, with 11 bases between the two ends. The CDR3 extends over 14 amino acids. Per the germline V gene, CDR1 is SGHRS and CDR2 is YFSETQ. CDR3 sequence: CASSLVRADNEQFF. For the CDR3, the DNA is TGCGCCAGCAGCTTGGTCCGGGCGGATAATGAGCAGTTCTTC.

The V gene is TRBV7-9, the J gene TRBJ2-5; 12 bases agree with TRBD1. Germline loops: CDR1 SEHNR, CDR2 FQNEAQ (reference sequence). With V trimmed by 4 bases and J by 5 bases, 5 bases remained unmatched. The CDR3 contains 15 residues. The CDR3 loop is CASSSGTGGHETQYF. In nucleotides, the CDR3 is TGTGCCAGCAGCTCCGGGACAGGGGGCCATGAGACCCAGTACTTC.

The chain carries TRBV2 and TRBJ1-1, with D tentatively TRBD1 (5 bases). Trimming took 6 bases from V and 1 from J, leaving 15 bases between them. Per germline, CDR1 SNHLY and CDR2 FYNNEI. The length of the CDR3 is 15 residues. The CDR3 DNA is TGTGCCAGCAGGGCTCTCTGGGGACGGAACACTGAAGCTTTCTTT. This sequence encodes CASRALWGRNTEAFF.

This clone was seen just once. The CDR3 coding sequence is TGTGCCAGCAGTATATTACAGGGAGGAGGAAACATTCAGTACTTC. Its translation is CASSILQGGGNIQYF. The rearrangement uses TRBV28 and TRBJ2-4; D could derive from TRBD1 or TRBD2 (6 bases each). V lost 5 bases to trimming and J lost 6 bases, with 17 bases between them. Germline assignment: CDR1 MDHEN and CDR2 SYDVKM. This CDR3 spans 15 amino acids.

The gene calls are TRBV30 and TRBJ2-2, with TRBD2 matching over 8 bases. The germline gives CDR1 GTSNPN, CDR2 SVGIG (reference sequence). CDR3 length equals 15 residues. The ends lost 2 bases at V and 4 bases at J; junction bases unmatched: 6. CDR3 sequence: CAWSRRGAGTGELFF. The DNA for the CDR3 is TGTGCCTGGAGTCGGCGGGGGGCTGGCACCGGGGAGCTGTTTTTT.

The V and J genes are TRBV15 and TRBJ2-4, with TRBD1 matching 10 bases. CDR1 and CDR2 from the germline V gene are LNHNV and YYDKDF (reference sequence). The length of the CDR3 is 13 residues. After removal of 11 bases from V and 8 bases from J, the junction contained 9 bases not matched to a gene. For the CDR3, the DNA is TGTGCCGCACGGACAGGGGGTTTGGACATTCAGTACTTC. Translation gives CAARTGGLDIQYF.

In DNA, the CDR3 is TGCGCCAGCAGCTCAGGGGGTATTGGAAACACCATATATTTT. Protein: CASSSGGIGNTIYF. The J gene is TRBJ1-3, the V gene TRBV5-1, with 7 bases that match TRBD1. The CDR3 is made up of 14 amino acids. Germline-derived CDR1 and CDR2 are SGHRS and YFSETQ. Losses at the gene ends were 3 bases for V and 3 bases for J; bases not matched to a gene: 3.

V gene TRBV11-2 combines with J gene TRBJ1-3, with D possibly matching TRBD1 (6 bases). V lost 5 bases, J lost 0 bases, and 14 bases lay in between. Germline V gives CDR1 SGHAT, CDR2 FQNNGV. The CDR3 loop spans 16 amino acids. The CDR3 bases are TGTGCCAGCAGCCCTAGGGGGGCCTTCTCTGGAAACACCATATATTTT. Its translation: CASSPRGAFSGNTIYF.

This sequence joins TRBV9 and TRBJ1-1, with 8 bases identical to TRBD1. Germline V gene sequence: CDR1 SGDLS, CDR2 YYNGEE. The V gene end was trimmed by 2 bases and the J gene end by 8 bases; junction bases not matched to a gene: 8. This CDR3 region has 14 residues. CDR3: CASSVMTGDIEAFF. The DNA for the CDR3 is TGTGCCAGCAGCGTGATGACAGGGGATATCGAAGCTTTCTTT.

By proportion, this clone is medium-sized (0.01 to 0.1%). V usage is TRBV4-3 and J usage is TRBJ1-2; D is undetermined. The CDR3 loop spans 14 amino acids. Germline loops: CDR1 LGHNA, CDR2 YSLEER. Trimming shortened V by 0 bases and J by 10 bases, and 15 bases separated the two germline ends. This chain's CDR3 is CASSQDKMGRDYTF. The CDR3 nucleotides read TGCGCCAGCAGCCAAGATAAAATGGGGAGAGACTACACCTTC.

CDR3 sequence reads: CASSWAANQETQYF. CDR3 DNA: TGTGCCAGCAGTTGGGCAGCCAACCAAGAGACCCAGTACTTC. This chain links TRBV6-6 with TRBJ2-5; D unclear. In germline, CDR1 is MNHNY, CDR2 SVGAGI (reference sequence). CDR3 length: 14 residues. V dropped 4 bases and J dropped 0 bases, with 9 bases sitting between them.

The chain is built from TRBV10-1 and TRBJ2-7; 8 positions agree with TRBD2. Germline CDR1 WNHNN, CDR2 SYGVQD (reference sequence). Losses at the gene ends were 2 bases for V and 0 bases for J; bases not matched to a gene: 9. This CDR3 has 17 residues. The CDR3, as DNA: TGCGCCAGCAGTGAGCCCCCGGGGGGGGTGAACTCCTACGAGCAGTACTTC. Translated: CASSEPPGGVNSYEQYF.

V usage is TRBV6-5 and J usage is TRBJ1-1; D gene uncertain. This CDR3 is 13 amino acids long. The germline V gene encodes CDR1 MNHEY and CDR2 SVGAGI. V lost 3 bases and J lost 6, with 11 bases in between. DNA for the CDR3: TGTGCCAGCAGTTATGGTAGAGGCGCTGAAGCTTTCTTT. Its protein product is CASSYGRGAEAFF.

The rearrangement links TRBV6-1 to TRBJ1-4, with D perhaps TRBD1 (5 bases). Trimming removed 1 base at V and 5 bases at J, with 14 bases between. CDR1 and CDR2 from the germline V gene are MNHNS and SASEGT. This CDR3 spans 16 amino acids. CDR3 DNA sequence: TGTGCCAGCAGTGAAGTCGGGACCACCGTAAATGAAAAACTGTTTTTT. This codes for CASSEVGTTVNEKLFF.

This CDR3 is CASSTGTRNSPLHF. The CDR3 nucleotides read TGTGCCAGCAGTACCGGGACAAGGAATTCACCCCTCCACTTT. V usage is TRBV6-5 and J usage is TRBJ1-6; D might be TRBD1 (6 bases). Trimming took off 5 bases at V and 7 bases at J, with 12 bases between the two ends. The CDR3 is made up of 14 amino acids. CDR1 MNHEY and CDR2 SVGAGI come from the germline V gene.

The chain combines TRBV19 with TRBJ1-4, with D perhaps matching TRBD1 (6 bases). The CDR3 length is 15 residues. CDR1 LNHDA and CDR2 SQIVND come from the germline V gene (reference sequence). V shed 6 bases and J shed 3 bases, with 14 bases lying between them. CDR3 DNA: TGTGCCAGTAGCCACAGGGATGGGTCTAATGAAAAACTGTTTTTT. Protein: CASSHRDGSNEKLFF.